This T cell receptor (beta chain) was sequenced during a study of somatic mutations in cytotoxic T cells in rheumatoid arthritis (dated by TCRdb to 2015 to 2018). In the study overall: Some T-cell populations stained with V beta antibodies were sorted by flow on a FACSAria II or Sony SH800 to nearly 100% purity, with sorted V beta1+ cells additionally subjected to TCRB sequencing. To characterize clonality, the study used TCRB deep sequencing while asking whether somatic mutations are carried by expanded CD8+ T-cell clones in newly diagnosed, untreated rheumatoid arthritis. A total of 65 rheumatoid arthritis patients and under 25 healthy controls underwent TCRB deep sequencing. Patients and controls did not essentially differ in median age, which was nearly identical between the groups. The paper's findings and limits, for the study overall: In about an eighth of the roughly 65 patients, more than 20% of CD8+ cells belonged to the largest CD8+ clone, while several identical CD8+ TCRB sequences were shared between blood and synovial fluid. The expanded CD8+ clones had unknown antigen targets, and not appearing in virus-specific databases did not rule out that they were virus-specific. CD8+ T-cell clonality did not differ significantly between rheumatoid arthritis patients and age-matched healthy controls. No adjustment for multiple comparisons was made for the slight TRBV07 underrepresentation in patients. An increase of CD8+ clonality with age was seen in patients (Spearman r ~ 0.45) but not in healthy controls.

The 15 to 20 healthy controls were blood donors whose buffy coats were used; they had a median age of approximately 59 years (range 21-70), and more than 45% were female. Flow cytometry confirmed the purity of CD4+ and CD8+ cells that had been isolated by positive magnetic bead selection on an AutoMACS. Peripheral blood mononuclear cells were isolated by Ficoll-Paque PLUS density gradient separation. Using Nucleospin Tissue or Tissue XS kits, DNA was extracted from CD4-enriched, CD8-enriched or PBMC samples, with quantification by a Qubit 2.0 fluorometer. A remark on this clone: The antigen this receptor binds is unknown. No much larger clonotype is one base removed from it; base qualities were not supplied.

TCRB CDR3 sequencing used the immunoSEQ assay on genomic DNA. The published analysis was carried out like this. The analyses included only productive TCRB rearrangements. Defining a clone by its unique TCRB CDR3 sequence, the study calculated clonality as a productive clonality index derived from Shannon entropy. To calculate repertoire overlap between two samples, the template counts of each clone were considered relative to each sample's total templates. V-gene usage from TCRB sequencing and V-gene usage measured by flow cytometry were correlated (Spearman r of under 0.7). This immuneACCESS table, as held by TCRdb, lists in-frame sequences with V and J called but not all clones. Of the missing ones, under half trace to an unresolved V gene in checked studies; the others have no known cause. V, J and clone size reflect that table, while D and trimming were determined from the DNA. The sample profile shows roughly 35,000 clones; about four fifths of them were found once. Of the sample, approximately 3.2% is held by the ten largest clones.

The CDR3 numbers 16 residues from cysteine through phenylalanine. Just the 48-base CDR3 DNA is kept, in frame starting at base 1. The junction carries 10 bases between V and J, which are trimmed by 0 bases and 0 bases respectively. From a lookup of the germline V gene, CDR1 and CDR2 are MGHRA and YSYEKL. The chain was built from TRBV4-1 and TRBJ2-3; possibly the D gene is TRBD2, per 5 matching bases. The sequencing input was CD8+ T cells sorted from blood. This TCR derives from a man in his forties in good health. The CDR3 region reads CASSQDEGGSTDTQYF. The DNA is TGCGCCAGCAGCCAAGATGAGGGCGGTAGCACAGATACGCAGTATTTT.